A single sample gave rise to the 22 T cell receptor beta chains below, sequenced in a study of post-analysis software for immune sequencing data. Study results and caveats: About 5 TRBV segments (TRBV5-6, TRBV5-1 and TRBV20-1 among them) occurred more frequently in patients than in controls.

For these receptors, no antigen is known. cDNA libraries of TCR beta carried unique molecular identifiers. One entry per CDR3 protein results from TCRdb running MiXCR on the PCR reads. The sample holds about 810,000 distinct CDR3 sequences, around 53% seen once. Material for sequencing was blood. These receptor sequences come from a girl aged 5-17 years with multiple sclerosis.

The genes are TRBV6-5 and TRBJ2-7, with no clear D. Trimming removed 6 bases from V and 1 base from J, with 16 bases in between. The CDR3 totals 15 residues. The germline V gene encodes CDR1 MNHEY and CDR2 SVGAGI. The CDR3 DNA reads as TGTGCCAGCAGGCCGAATACATTCACTTCCTACGAGCAGTACTTC. This codes for CASRPNTFTSYEQYF.

The CDR3 region has the DNA TGTGCCAGCGGGCAGGGGGCATTTGGGGCCAACGTCCTGACTTTC. Residues: CASGQGAFGANVLTF. This sequence joins TRBV7-9 and TRBJ2-6, with 8 bases that match TRBD1. Germline V gives CDR1 SEHNR, CDR2 FQNEAQ (reference sequence). J gave up 3 bases and V 8 bases, and 6 bases lay outside the gene matches. The CDR3 is made up of 15 amino acids.

The V call is TRBV7-2, the J call TRBJ2-3; 8 bases line up with TRBD2. Germline lookup yields CDR1 SGHTA and CDR2 FQGNSA. Trimming cost V 5 bases and J 4 bases; bases outside gene matches: 8. The CDR3 length is 15 residues. The CDR3 protein is CASSPSGGRPDTQYF. The DNA for the CDR3 is TGTGCCAGCAGCCCGTCTGGCGGGAGGCCAGATACGCAGTATTTT.

The rearrangement joins TRBV29-1 to TRBJ1-2; 8 nucleotides agree with TRBD1. Germline V lookup: CDR1 SQVTM, CDR2 ANQGSEA. The length of the CDR3 is 14 residues. Trimming removed 1 base from V and 4 bases from J; junction bases left unmatched: 5. This CDR3 reads CSVEVEGQVYGYTF. The CDR3 DNA reads TGCAGCGTTGAAGTGGAGGGACAGGTCTATGGCTACACCTTC.

The genes are TRBV29-1 and TRBJ2-3, with unresolved D. This CDR3 comprises 15 residues. From germline, CDR1 is SQVTM and CDR2 ANQGSEA. Trimming pared 7 bases from V and 6 bases from J, leaving 23 bases between. The CDR3 nucleotides are TGCAGCGCCGTAAACATCGGTCAGGCCCCCGATACGCAGTATTTT. This translates into CSAVNIGQAPDTQYF.

This clonotype was seen a handful of times. This chain connects TRBV20-1 to TRBJ2-5, with D perhaps assigned TRBD1 or TRBD2 (5 bases each). Germline-derived CDR1 and CDR2 are DFQATT and SNEGSKA (reference sequence). The CDR3 spans 14 residues. The V and J ends lost 3 bases and 2 bases respectively, with 13 bases between them. CDR3 protein: CSARGGGRQETQYF. For the CDR3, the DNA is TGCAGTGCTAGGGGTGGGGGTCGACAAGAGACCCAGTACTTC.

This clonotype is a singleton in its sample. The chain is built from TRBV3-1 and TRBJ2-1, with a tentative D call TRBD2 (6 bases). The CDR3 is 14 residues long. Trimming stripped 4 bases from V and 5 bases from J, with 12 bases between. Germline lookup yields CDR1 LGHDT and CDR2 YNNKEL (reference sequence). As DNA, the CDR3 is TGTGCCAGCAGCCTCCGGACTATTCACAATGAGCAGTTCTTC. Its translation is CASSLRTIHNEQFF.

This clonotype was seen a handful of times. The chain couples TRBV3-1 to TRBJ1-2; 10 nucleotides match TRBD1. The germline V gene has CDR1 LGHDT and CDR2 YNNKEL (reference sequence). The CDR3 runs 16 residues. V lost 1 base, J lost 2 bases, and 4 bases stayed unmatched. CDR3: CASSQVGGQGNYGYTF. CDR3 DNA sequence: TGTGCCAGCAGCCAAGTAGGGGGACAGGGGAACTATGGCTACACCTTC.

This clonotype appeared a single time. The chain employs TRBV10-3 and TRBJ2-5, with 8 nucleotides matching TRBD1. The end of the DNA is better explained by TRBJ2-7, so the J call may be wrong. Germline V CDR1 and CDR2: ENHRY, SYGVKD. The CDR3 is made up of 13 amino acids. CDR3 bases: TGTGCCATCTCCTCCGACAGGGGTTACGAGCAGTACTTC. It yields the protein CAISSDRGYEQYF.

The chain couples TRBV15 to TRBJ2-3; a weak D match, TRBD2 (5 bases). Deletions cut 0 bases from V and 3 bases from J, with 16 bases between. Germline V gene data show CDR1 as LNHNV and CDR2 as YYDKDF (reference sequence). The CDR3 covers 17 residues. The CDR3 spells CATSRDRGEGQTDTQYF. In nucleotides, the CDR3 is TGTGCCACCAGCAGAGATCGTGGAGAGGGCCAGACAGATACGCAGTATTTT.

This clonotype was detected only a few times. This chain connects TRBV5-1 to TRBJ2-5; possibly TRBD2 for D (5 bases). The V and J ends lost 2 bases and 5 bases respectively, with 10 bases between them. This CDR3 spans 13 amino acids. Germline CDR1 is SGHRS and CDR2 is YFSETQ. For the CDR3, the DNA is TGCGCCAGCAGCTTTACGACGGGGGAGACCCAGTACTTC. This codes for CASSFTTGETQYF.

There are a few counts of this clonotype. The chain has TRBV7-9 and TRBJ2-5; unclear D gene. Per germline, CDR1 SEHNR and CDR2 FQNEAQ (reference sequence). V was cut by 3 bases and J by 5 bases, with 10 bases left in between. The CDR3 is made up of 13 amino acids. CDR3 nucleotides: TGTGCCAGCAGCTTTAATCCTATGGAGACCCAGTACTTC. This encodes CASSFNPMETQYF.

This clonotype occurred a few times. This chain joins TRBV9 and TRBJ2-1; possibly TRBD1 or TRBD2 for D (5 bases each). CDR3 length equals 13 residues. Germline V gene data show CDR1 as SGDLS and CDR2 as YYNGEE. Trimming removed 3 bases from V and 4 bases from J, with 8 bases in between. CDR3 bases: TGTGCCAGCAGCGGGGACGCATACAATGAGCAGTTCTTC. It translates to CASSGDAYNEQFF.

This chain joins TRBV5-6 and TRBJ2-1; TRBD2 matches at 9 bases. The CDR3 covers 15 residues. V gave up 1 base and J gave up 6 bases; unmatched junction bases: 5. In germline, CDR1 is SGHDT, CDR2 YYEEEE. CDR3 nucleotides: TGTGCCAGCAGCTTGCCGCGGGAGGGCCCCAATGAGCAGTTCTTC. Translating gives CASSLPREGPNEQFF. The complete variable domain, with remaining parts taken from reference TRBV5-6 and TRBJ2-1, reads DAGVTQSPTHLIKTRGQQVTLRCSPKSGHDTVSWYQQALGQGPQFIFQYYEEEERQRGNFPDRFSGHQFPNYSSELNVNALLLGDSALYLCASSLPREGPNEQFFGPGTRLTVL.

The chain links TRBV6-1 to TRBJ2-5, with TRBD2 identical over 12 bases. Judging by the DNA end, TRBJ2-7 fits better; the J call may be wrong. CDR1 and CDR2 (germline): MNHNS, SASEGT. This CDR3 spans 19 amino acids. This CDR3 reads CASSGLTSGSSFGIYEQYF. The CDR3 region has the DNA TGTGCCAGCAGCGGACTGACTAGCGGGAGCTCTTTCGGAATCTACGAGCAGTACTTC.

The chain joins TRBV20-1 to TRBJ2-5, with TRBD2 matching over 14 bases. The CDR3 runs 16 residues. Germline lookup yields CDR1 DFQATT and CDR2 SNEGSKA (reference sequence). V lost 6 bases to trimming and J lost 5 bases; unmatched junction nucleotides: 11. DNA of the CDR3: TGCAGTGCCACCGGGACTAGCGGGAGTCAGAGGGAGACCCAGTACTTC. This gives the protein CSATGTSGSQRETQYF.

The chain employs TRBV6-1 and TRBJ2-7; 9 bases are shared with TRBD2. The CDR3 covers 15 residues. The V gene end was trimmed by 2 bases and the J gene end by 4 bases; junction bases not matched to a gene: 6. Germline loops: CDR1 MNHNS, CDR2 SASEGT. CDR3 nucleotides: TGTGCCAGCAGTGAAACCGCGGGGGGGCCGTACGAGCAGTACTTC. Residues: CASSETAGGPYEQYF.

V and J are TRBV20-1 and TRBJ2-4; D perhaps matches TRBD1 (5 bases). V lost 1 base, J lost 0 bases, and 10 bases lay in between. This CDR3 is built from 15 residues. Looked up from germline, CDR1 is DFQATT and CDR2 is SNEGSKA (reference sequence). CDR3 sequence: CSARATEPAKNIQYF. DNA for the CDR3: TGCAGTGCTAGAGCGACAGAACCAGCCAAAAACATTCAGTACTTC.

The chain recombines TRBV6-2 or TRBV6-3 with TRBJ2-6, with TRBD2 identical over 8 bases. Germline CDR1 is MNHEY and CDR2 is SVGEGT. The junction had 8 bases not matched to a gene; V was cut back by 0 bases and J by 4 bases. The CDR3 covers 18 residues. The CDR3 DNA is TGTGCCAGCAGTTACTCGTACGGGAGGGCGGCCGGGGCCAACGTCCTGACTTTC. It is translated as CASSYSYGRAAGANVLTF.

This chain joins TRBV7-9 and TRBJ2-3; TRBD1 matches 8 bases. Per germline, CDR1 SEHNR and CDR2 FQNEAQ (reference sequence). The ends lost 5 bases at V and 4 bases at J; junction bases unmatched: 11. The CDR3 runs 16 residues. CDR3 sequence reads: CASSPSPGQAADTQYF. CDR3 bases: TGTGCCAGCAGCCCTTCCCCGGGACAGGCGGCAGATACGCAGTATTTT. Full variable domain (outside the CDR3, taken from reference TRBV7-9 and TRBJ2-3): DTGVSQNPRHKITKRGQNVTFRCDPISEHNRLYWYRQTLGQGPEFLTYFQNEAQLEKSRLLSDRFSAERPKGSFSTLEIQRTEQGDSAMYLCASSPSPGQAADTQYFGPGTRLTVL.

The chain is built from TRBV4-2 and TRBJ2-6; 12 nucleotides agree with TRBD1. From germline, CDR1 is LGHNA and CDR2 YNFKEQ. The V and J ends lost 3 bases and 3 bases, in that order; junction bases with no gene match: 3. This CDR3 comprises 17 residues. CDR3 protein: CASSQGQGAGGANVLTF. The CDR3 bases are TGTGCCAGCAGCCAGGGACAGGGGGCTGGTGGGGCCAACGTCCTGACTTTC.

The CDR3 region has the DNA TGCGCCAGCATCCGGGACCCAACCTACAATGAGCAGTTCTTC. Protein: CASIRDPTYNEQFF. The chain couples TRBV5-1 to TRBJ2-1; the D gene could be TRBD1 or TRBD2 (5 bases each). V lost 6 bases, J lost 2 bases, and 12 bases lay in between. The CDR3 loop spans 14 amino acids. Germline CDR1 reads SGHRS; CDR2 reads YFSETQ.